These T cell receptor beta chains were read from a single sample in a study of Ad26.COV2.S vaccination and SARS-CoV-2 variants. Measured with immunoSEQ multiplex PCR; TCRdb has only the in-frame clones, and not every one. The sample consists of about 440,000 clones, less than 95% of them appearing once. Sequences were derived from peripheral blood, sampled in a trial of Ad26.COV2.S vaccine versus placebo. The receptors shown here come from a person aged 18-60 years who received the Ad26.COV2.S COVID-19 vaccine or a placebo. Each CDR3 is given with its conserved first and last residue. A D gene is named only where the DNA matches it firmly. Some rows have no size entry. The others give once, few or many, or a class for an expanded clone.

J	D	V	length	size	DNA	CDR3
TRBJ2-7	TRBD2	TRBV27	16	NA	TGTGCCAGCAGTTTATCCTGGCGGGAGGGAAGCTACGAGCAGTACTTC	CASSLSWREGSYEQYF
TRBJ1-1	TRBD1	TRBV11-3	14	NA	TGTGCCAGCAGCCCAAACAGGGGGAGCACTGAAGCTTTCTTT	CASSPNRGSTEAFF
TRBJ2-2	NA	TRBV24-1	16	NA	TGTGCCACCAGTGATTTTGAGACTTTGAACACCGGGGAGCTGTTTTTT	CATSDFETLNTGELFF
TRBJ1-6	NA	TRBV9	15	NA	TGTGCCAGCAGCGTAGGTGGGACGGAAAATTCACCCCTCCACTTT	CASSVGGTENSPLHF
TRBJ2-3	TRBD2	TRBV18	15	NA	TGTGCCAGCTCACCACCTAGCGGGACCACAGATACGCAGTATTTT	CASSPPSGTTDTQYF
TRBJ2-1	TRBD2	TRBV6-2/TRBV6-3	16	NA	TGTGCCAGCAGTTACGACTCGCCTAGCGGGAGCCATGAGCAGTTCTTC	CASSYDSPSGSHEQFF
TRBJ2-3	NA	TRBV7-8	17	NA	TGTGCCAGCAGCTTACCGAACAGGGATTGGGGCACAGATACGCAGTATTTT	CASSLPNRDWGTDTQYF
TRBJ2-2	TRBD2	TRBV4-2	20	once	TGTGCCAGCAGCCAAGGGCCGGGACAGGGACTAGCGGGAGGCACCGGGGAGCTGTTTTTT	CASSQGPGQGLAGGTGELFF
TRBJ2-1	NA	TRBV3-1/TRBV3-2	16	NA	TGTGCCAGCAGCCAAAACCGTGAAAAGGTCTACAATGAGCAGTTCTTC	CASSQNREKVYNEQFF
TRBJ2-6	NA	TRBV6-2/TRBV6-3	17	NA	TGTGCCAGCAGTCTCCACAGGGTCCTCTCTGGGGCCAACGTCCTGACTTTC	CASSLHRVLSGANVLTF
TRBJ1-5	NA	TRBV19	12	NA	TGTGCCAGTAGTTACAGTAGCCAGCCCCAGCATTTT	CASSYSSQPQHF
TRBJ2-7	TRBD1	TRBV25-1	14	NA	TGTGCCAGCAGCGTTGGGACAGGGCTTTACGAGCAGTACTTC	CASSVGTGLYEQYF
TRBJ2-2	TRBD1	TRBV7-9	14	once	TGTGCCAGCAGCCTCACAGGGGTCGGCGGGGAGCTGTTTTTT	CASSLTGVGGELFF
TRBJ2-7	NA	TRBV10-1	12	NA	TGCGCCAGCAGCCCCCCCGGAAACGAGCAGTACTTC	CASSPPGNEQYF
TRBJ2-2	NA	TRBV7-9	15	NA	TGTGCCAGCAGCTTAATACAGATGAACACCGGGGAGCTGTTTTTT	CASSLIQMNTGELFF
TRBJ2-1	TRBD2	TRBV28	16	once	TGTGCCAGCAGCTTCCTCTCCGGGACTAGCGGCAATGAGCAGTTCTTC	CASSFLSGTSGNEQFF
TRBJ2-7	NA	TRBV4-2	14	once	TGTGCCAGCAGCCAAGATCCCCTGCAGAGAGAGCAGTACTTC	CASSQDPLQREQYF
TRBJ2-3	NA	TRBV7-9	15	NA	TGTGCCAGCAGCTTGCGGCGGGATGGCACAGATACGCAGTATTTT	CASSLRRDGTDTQYF
TRBJ2-1	NA	TRBV27	16	NA	TGTGCCAGCAGTTTATTTAGAAGCGGGCCCCGGAATGAGCAGTTCTTC	CASSLFRSGPRNEQFF
TRBJ1-1	NA	TRBV2	13	NA	TGTGCCAGCAGTGTGGGCTCGAACACTGAAGCTTTCTTT	CASSVGSNTEAFF
TRBJ2-3	NA	TRBV30	15	NA	TGTGCCTGGAGTGTATTTCGGAGGGGGGGGGATACGCAGTATTTT	CAWSVFRRGGDTQYF
TRBJ1-1	NA	TRBV7-2	13	few	TGTGCCAGCAGCTTACAGGAGATTGGTGAAGCTTTCTTT	CASSLQEIGEAFF
TRBJ2-1	TRBD2	TRBV24-1	20	once	TGTGCCACCAGTGATCGGACTAGCGGGAGGGAAACGAGCTCCTACAATGAGCAGTTCTTC	CATSDRTSGRETSSYNEQFF
TRBJ2-2	NA	TRBV19	13	NA	TGTGCCAGTAGTACGGATCAACTCGGGGAGCTGTTTTTT	CASSTDQLGELFF
TRBJ2-5	TRBD1	TRBV28	13	NA	TGTGCCAGCAGGGCGACAGGGAAAGAGACCCAGTACTTC	CASRATGKETQYF
TRBJ2-3	NA	TRBV7-3	14	once	TGTGCCAGCAGCCAACCCTTGGTCGCAGATACGCAGTATTTT	CASSQPLVADTQYF
TRBJ1-1	TRBD1	TRBV28	16	NA	TGTGCCAGCAGCCCTGGACAGGTCTGGGTGAACACTGAAGCTTTCTTT	CASSPGQVWVNTEAFF
TRBJ2-2	NA	TRBV24-1	16	NA	TGTGCCACCAGTAAGGAGCCGCTCCTGAACACCGGGGAGCTGTTTTTT	CATSKEPLLNTGELFF
TRBJ2-3	NA	TRBV6-2/TRBV6-3	15	NA	TGTGCCAGCAGTTACTCGTCAGTGGGCACAGATACGCAGTATTTT	CASSYSSVGTDTQYF
TRBJ1-3	TRBD1	TRBV19	15	NA	TGTGCCACCGGACAGGGTAGGAGCTCTGGAAACACCATATATTTT	CATGQGRSSGNTIYF
TRBJ1-1	NA	TRBV5-1	14	NA	TGCGCCAGCAGCTTTGTGAACTACCTAAGAGAAGCTTTCTTT	CASSFVNYLREAFF
TRBJ2-2	NA	TRBV2	14	NA	TGTGCCAGCAGTTTGGACACCAACACCGGGGAGCTGTTTTTT	CASSLDTNTGELFF
TRBJ1-1	TRBD1	TRBV7-6	14	NA	TGTGCCAGCAGCAAGAGGGGGCCGTGGACTGAAGCTTTCTTT	CASSKRGPWTEAFF
TRBJ1-1	NA	TRBV6-5	14	NA	TGTGCCAGCAGTTACTCTAACAGGGACACTGAAGCTTTCTTT	CASSYSNRDTEAFF
TRBJ1-2	NA	TRBV2	12	NA	TGTGCCAGCAACACAGCTAACTATGGCTACACCTTC	CASNTANYGYTF
TRBJ1-5	TRBD1	TRBV6-2/TRBV6-3	13	NA	TGTGCCAGCAGCCGAACAGGGGATCAGCCCCAGCATTTT	CASSRTGDQPQHF
TRBJ2-2	NA	TRBV27	17	NA	TGTGCCAGCAGTCGCCTTGTTAGGCAGGGCGGTACCGGGGAGCTGTTTTTT	CASSRLVRQGGTGELFF
TRBJ2-1	NA	TRBV5-8	13	NA	TGTGCCAGCAGCAGGGGGGACTTGAATGAGCAGTTCTTC	CASSRGDLNEQFF
TRBJ2-1	TRBD1	TRBV28	14	NA	TGTGCCAGCAGGGGACAGGGTTCCTACAATGAGCAGTTCTTC	CASRGQGSYNEQFF
TRBJ2-3	TRBD2	TRBV6-2/TRBV6-3	16	NA	TGTGCCAGCAGCCGACTAGCGGGAGGCCACACAGATACGCAGTATTTT	CASSRLAGGHTDTQYF
TRBJ2-3	NA	TRBV7-3	13	few	TGTGCCAGCAGCTTAAGTCGCGGCAATACGCAGTATTTT	CASSLSRGNTQYF
TRBJ2-7	TRBD2	TRBV19	16	NA	TGTGCCAGTAGTATCCTGAGCGGGAGTGGCGCCTACGAGCAGTACTTC	CASSILSGSGAYEQYF